These 17 T cell receptor beta chains were all obtained from the same sample, sequenced in a study of beta chain features in type 1 diabetes. Isolated RNA was reverse transcribed in full, so expressed TCRB transcripts were sequenced. TCRdb keeps only in-frame clones here, not all; method: immunoSEQ multiplex PCR. The table has almost 350,000 clones, about 18% seen once; the top ten hold around 0.044%. The sample consisted of naive CD4+ T cells from blood. The receptors stem from a woman between 18 and 29 years old in good health.

The V gene is TRBV2, the J gene TRBJ2-5; 9 bases fit TRBD1. V dropped 6 bases and J dropped 5; count of bases not matched to a gene: 7. The CDR3 is 14 residues long. Germline V gives CDR1 SNHLY, CDR2 FYNNEI. Here the CDR3 reads CASRGRTGVETQYF. In nucleotides, the CDR3 is TGTGCCAGCAGAGGGAGGACAGGGGTTGAGACCCAGTACTTC. The full variable domain, rest sourced from reference TRBV2 and TRBJ2-5, is EPEVTQTPSHQVTQMGQEVILRCVPISNHLYFYWYRQILGQKVEFLVSFYNNEISEKSEIFDDQFSVERPDGSNFTLKIRSTKLEDSAMYFCASRGRTGVETQYFGPGTRLLVL.

CDR3 sequence (DNA): TGTGCCAGCAGTTACCAGGACAGGGGGAATGAAAAACTGTTTTTT. Encoded protein: CASSYQDRGNEKLFF. The rearrangement joins TRBV6-6 to TRBJ1-4, with 10 bases lining up with TRBD1. This CDR3 region has 15 residues. Germline V lookup: CDR1 MNHNY, CDR2 SVGAGI (reference sequence). The ends lost 2 bases at V and 5 bases at J; junction bases unmatched: 2.

In this sample, this clone turned up a few times. The chain has TRBV14 and TRBJ2-1; possible D gene TRBD2, 5 bases. V shed 4 bases and J shed 9 bases, with 13 bases lying between them. This CDR3 comprises 13 residues. The V gene's germline CDR1 is SGHDN and CDR2 FVKESK. In DNA form, the CDR3 reads TGTGCCAGCAGCCCGAGACTACTTGGTGAGCAGTTCTTC. Its protein product is CASSPRLLGEQFF.

This clone has only a few counts. The CDR3, as DNA: TGTGCCAGCAGCTTCCCTCCGGGAACTCAAGAGACCCAGTACTTC. Residues: CASSFPPGTQETQYF. The rearrangement uses TRBV7-9 and TRBJ2-5; a weak D match, TRBD2 (5 bases). The CDR3 contains 15 residues. V was shortened by 3 bases and J by 2 bases, with 13 bases between the two germline ends. CDR1 is SEHNR, CDR2 FQNEAQ, per germline (reference sequence). The variable domain in full, completed from reference TRBV7-9 and TRBJ2-5, reads DTGVSQNPRHKITKRGQNVTFRCDPISEHNRLYWYRQTLGQGPEFLTYFQNEAQLEKSRLLSDRFSAERPKGSFSTLEIQRTEQGDSAMYLCASSFPPGTQETQYFGPGTRLLVL.

This clone was seen more than once but under ten times. V and J are TRBV7-9 and TRBJ1-1; 9 nucleotides line up with TRBD1. Trimming at V came to 7 bases and at J to 4 bases, leaving 10 bases not matched to a gene. The CDR3 contains 15 residues. Germline V gene data show CDR1 as SEHNR and CDR2 as FQNEAQ (reference sequence). The CDR3 DNA sequence: TGTGCCAGCACAACACAGGGGGCGGTGAGCACTGAAGCTTTCTTT. This encodes CASTTQGAVSTEAFF.

This clone has only a few counts. This chain connects TRBV7-2 to TRBJ2-5; D is possibly TRBD2 (7 bases). The end of the DNA aligns better with TRBJ2-7, so the J call may be wrong. The CDR3 consists of 11 residues. Germline V gives CDR1 SGHTA, CDR2 FQGNSA. The CDR3 region is CASTGGHEQYF. The CDR3 DNA reads TGTGCCAGCACGGGGGGCCACGAGCAGTACTTC.

This clone was seen more than once but under ten times. The V gene is TRBV7-9, the J gene TRBJ2-5, with TRBD2 as a possible D gene (5 bases). The CDR3 is made up of 15 amino acids. Germline CDR1 SEHNR, CDR2 FQNEAQ (reference sequence). The V end lost 1 base, the J end lost 4 bases, and 13 bases lay between the germline ends. The CDR3 spells CASSLGGGQAETQYF. The DNA for the CDR3 is TGTGCCAGCAGCTTAGGCGGCGGGCAGGCAGAGACCCAGTACTTC.

The chain links TRBV5-1 to TRBJ1-1; 7 positions agree with TRBD1. V lost 3 bases, J lost 7 bases, and 6 bases stayed unmatched. Germline lookup yields CDR1 SGHRS and CDR2 YFSETQ. The CDR3 consists of 13 residues. The CDR3 here is CASSSGQVDEAFF. The DNA for the CDR3 is TGCGCCAGCAGCTCCGGACAGGTCGATGAAGCTTTCTTT.

The V gene is TRBV29-1, the J gene TRBJ1-2; D might be TRBD1 (6 bases). Germline CDR1 is SQVTM and CDR2 is ANQGSEA. The CDR3 has 14 amino acids. Trimming stripped 4 bases from V and 4 bases from J, with 16 bases between. In nucleotides, the CDR3 is TGCAGCGTTGCCCGACAGGAGGCCTCCTATGGCTACACCTTC. Protein product: CSVARQEASYGYTF.

This chain connects TRBV6-6 to TRBJ1-5, with 8 bases aligning to TRBD1. This CDR3 contains 15 residues. Per the germline V gene, CDR1 is MNHNY and CDR2 is SVGAGI (reference sequence). Trimming at V came to 0 bases and at J to 2 bases, leaving 0 bases not matched to a gene. The CDR3 region is CASSYSQGGNQPQHF. The CDR3 nucleotides are TGTGCCAGCAGTTACTCACAGGGGGGCAATCAGCCCCAGCATTTT.

This clone has more than one count but fewer than ten. This chain links TRBV15 with TRBJ2-3, with D possibly matching TRBD2 (5 bases). Trimming took off 0 bases at V and 5 bases at J, with 9 bases between the two ends. This CDR3 comprises 14 residues. Germline values: CDR1 LNHNV, CDR2 YYDKDF (reference sequence). The CDR3 sequence: CATSREEVIDTQYF. The CDR3 DNA sequence: TGTGCCACCAGCAGAGAGGAGGTTATAGATACGCAGTATTTT.

The chain recombines TRBV29-1 with TRBJ1-1; D unclear. The CDR3 runs to 11 residues. With 7 bases removed from V and 1 base from J, the gap between germline ends came to 7 bases. Per the germline V gene, CDR1 is SQVTM and CDR2 is ANQGSEA. The CDR3 reads CSAQPNTEAFF. DNA of the CDR3: TGCAGCGCACAACCGAACACTGAAGCTTTCTTT.

A few counts support this clone. The chain carries TRBV5-1 and TRBJ1-3; a possible D gene is TRBD1 (6 bases). The germline V and J ends were trimmed by 3 bases and 0 bases, with 10 bases remaining between them. The CDR3 consists of 15 residues. The V gene's germline CDR1 is SGHRS and CDR2 YFSETQ. Here the CDR3 DNA reads TGCGCCAGCAGCTCTACAGGGCCCTCTGGAAACACCATATATTTT. Amino acid sequence: CASSSTGPSGNTIYF.

This clone was seen more than once but under ten times. V gene TRBV2 combines with J gene TRBJ2-5; weak D call: TRBD2 (5 bases). Per the germline V gene, CDR1 is SNHLY and CDR2 is FYNNEI. The CDR3 runs to 14 residues. V was pared by 10 bases and J by 1 base, with 16 bases between. CDR3 residues: CATGGAASQETQYF. The DNA of the CDR3 is TGTGCCACCGGAGGTGCGGCCAGCCAAGAGACCCAGTACTTC.

As for this clone: At one of its ends the junction is not consistent with the germline gene, which may arise from a read error. Other DNA sequences in this specimen translate into the identical CDR3. The V and J genes are TRBV11-2 and TRBJ2-3, with D unresolved. CDR1 and CDR2 (germline): SGHAT, FQNNGV. This CDR3 comprises 12 residues. The CDR3 region has the DNA TGCGCCAGCAGCGCTAGTGGAGATACGCAGTATTTT. Amino acids: CASSASGDTQYF.

The V gene is TRBV7-2, the J gene TRBJ2-3, with 12 bases matching TRBD2. Germline V gene sequence: CDR1 SGHTA, CDR2 FQGNSA. The J segment lost 0 bases and the V segment lost 4 bases, leaving 8 bases of the junction unmatched. The CDR3 runs 18 residues. The CDR3 DNA is TGTGCCAGCAGCTACCACGGACTAGCGGGATCTAGCACAGATACGCAGTATTTT. This codes for CASSYHGLAGSSTDTQYF.

This clone was observed a few times. The chain uses TRBV6-1 and TRBJ2-3; 9 nucleotides line up with TRBD2. V trimming: 5 bases; J trimming: 2 bases; junction bases outside the gene matches: 2. This CDR3 has 14 amino acids. The germline CDR1 and CDR2 sequences are MNHNS and SASEGT. Written as DNA, the CDR3 is TGTGCCAGCAGTCTAGCGGGGAACACAGATACGCAGTATTTT. This translates into CASSLAGNTDTQYF.